This TCR beta chain emerged from a study of CD8+CD57+ T cells in acquired aplastic anemia. The CDR3 consists of 15 residues. Germline values: CDR1 SGHTA, CDR2 FQGNSA. V was clipped by 0 bases and J by 13 bases, with 19 bases between them. Genomic DNA served as template for TCR beta VDJ and CDR3 profiling. TCRdb re-derived calls from the reads in MiXCR, one entry per CDR3 protein. Here the sample spans 400,000 to 500,000 distinct CDR3 sequences, 55% to 75% being singletons. V is TRBV7-2 and J is TRBJ2-1, with D tentatively TRBD2 (6 bases). The receptor's source is a human donor in good health, serving as a control. The sequenced material came from sorted CD4+, CD8+, or CD8+CD57+ T cells (not recorded which) from PBMCs. CDR3: CASSLALVADIEQFF. DNA of the CDR3: TGTGCCAGCAGCTTAGCGCTAGTAGCGGACATAGAACAGTTCTTC.